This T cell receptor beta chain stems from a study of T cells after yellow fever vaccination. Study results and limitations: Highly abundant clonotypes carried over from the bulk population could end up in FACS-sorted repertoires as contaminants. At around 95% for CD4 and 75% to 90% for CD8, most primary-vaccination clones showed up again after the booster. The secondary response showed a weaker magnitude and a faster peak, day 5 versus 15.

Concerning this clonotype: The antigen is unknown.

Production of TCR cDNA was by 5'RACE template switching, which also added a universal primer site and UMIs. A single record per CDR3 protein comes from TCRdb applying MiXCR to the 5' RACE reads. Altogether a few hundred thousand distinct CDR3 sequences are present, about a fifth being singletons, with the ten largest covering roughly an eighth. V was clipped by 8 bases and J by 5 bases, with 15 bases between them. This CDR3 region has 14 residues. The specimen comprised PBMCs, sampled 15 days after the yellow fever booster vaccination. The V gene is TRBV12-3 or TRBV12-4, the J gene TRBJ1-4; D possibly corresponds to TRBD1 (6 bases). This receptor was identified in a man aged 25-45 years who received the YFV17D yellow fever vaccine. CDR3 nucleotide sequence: TGTGCCAGCGTTGAGGGGGGAAAGAATGAAAAACTGTTTTTT. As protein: CASVEGGKNEKLFF.